A single T cell receptor (beta chain) is shown here with its context. This clone turned up a few times. Its antigen is still unknown. No base-level quality is on record; no much larger clone is a single base apart. The CDR3 regions of human TCRbeta chains were analyzed by immunosequencing. From the authors' description of their analysis: TCRs in the repertoires were matched against a reference library of SARS-CoV-2-specific TCRs that had been generated with the MIRA antigen-specificity platform. Breadth was defined as the fraction of unique TCRs that were SARS-CoV-2-associated. Depth was defined as the fraction of total T cells that were SARS-CoV-2-associated. Using the MIRA data, each spike-specific TCR was assigned both to the spike region to which the TCR was reactive and to a CD4 or CD8 class. Log10-transformed breadth and depth values were compared by one-way ANOVA with Sidak's multiple comparisons tests. Held by TCRdb, this immuneACCESS table contains in-frame sequences only and omits some clones. Under half of the omission traces to an unresolved V gene where checked; the cause of the rest is unknown. The V and J calls and clone size are taken from that table; D and trimming were inferred from the DNA. The sample profile shows over 150,000 clones; 88% of them were found once. Together, the top ten hold 11% of the sample.

What the time point label conveys for this sample: about 28 days (+/-7) after the second vaccine dose. AZD1222 recipients with second doses at about 4 weeks or about 12 weeks were pooled, because spike-specific TCR depth and breadth did not differ between schedules. Vaccinee samples came from UK trials COV001 and COV002, including a single-blind randomized controlled phase 2/3 trial of AZD1222 (ChAdOx1 nCoV-19) in healthy adults. Trial participant PBMC samples were collected at day 0 and day 28 after the second dose for TCRbeta chain sequencing. This specimen belongs to a study of T cell responses to AZD1222 COVID-19 vaccine (dated by TCRdb to about 2021). Concerning the study at large: A total of under 250 trial participants underwent TCR sequencing, of whom about 200 had received two doses of AZD1222 and roughly 26 had received two doses of the MenACWY control vaccine. Trial participants were enrolled into age subgroups of 18-55, 56-69 and 70-plus years, which contained 148, 28 and 57 TCR-sequenced participants, respectively.

What the study reported, not specific to this receptor: CD4 TCRs associated with the vaccine covered the entire spike protein, and the dominant responses were in regions 160-218 and 743-854. No day 14 peak-response samples were available, so repertoires were characterized only after the peak T cell response. Participants were mostly white British and included more females than males, and it was suggested by the authors that clonal diversity may have been underestimated. Conclusions about previously exposed vaccinees were limited because only a handful of AZD1222 recipients were SARS-CoV-2 seropositive at baseline. A significant rise in spike-specific TCR breadth and depth was observed after two AZD1222 doses relative to day 0 and relative to MenACWY recipients. Reportedly, close to half of the unique spike-specific TCRs recognized epitopes lying outside the regions that are mutated in the B.1.351 and B.1.1.7 variants. In the small 56-69-year group, the increase in depth fell short of significance, most likely because of low power.

The sample was peripheral blood, taken 28 days after the second AZD1222 dose. The TCR sequence derives from an adult who received the AZD1222 COVID-19 vaccine.

This receptor carries the CDR3 CASSLGTGYDEKLFF. The base sequence is TGTGCCAGCAGCTTAGGAACAGGGTATGATGAAAAACTGTTTTTT. Here the chain combines TRBV7-2 and TRBJ1-4, and perhaps TRBD1 as D gene, on 6 matching bases. Trimming removed 1 base from V and 6 bases from J, leaving 12 bases between the germline ends. The CDR3 starts with the cysteine, ends with the phenylalanine, and has 15 residues. Solely the CDR3 DNA is kept, with 45 bases framed from the first base. Looking up the germline V gene yields CDR1 SGHTA and CDR2 FQGNSA.